The T cell receptor (beta chain) described here comes from a study of T cells expressing NK-cell markers. After re-calling the 5' RACE reads, TCRdb lists one entry per CDR3 protein, DNA absent. Recorded for this sample: 450,000 to 600,000 distinct CDR3 sequences. This receptor was identified in a man aged 18 to 29 in good health. The specimen sequenced was blood T cells: a sorted CD56 or NKG2C T cell subset, CD4+ or CD8+ T cells, or bulk PBMC T cells (not recorded which).

This CDR3 is CASSMWDTDTDTQYF. V gene TRBV19 combines with J gene TRBJ2-3. Looked up from germline, CDR1 is LNHDA and CDR2 is SQIVND (reference sequence). The CDR3 length is 15 residues.